This T cell receptor (beta chain) was sequenced for a study of post-analysis software for immune sequencing data. Study findings and constraints: Under the F measure, samples that were prepared in one batch clustered strongly together. TRBV5-6, TRBV5-1 and TRBV20-1 belonged to a set of roughly 5 TRBV segments that were more frequent in patients than controls.

As concerns this clonotype: Antigen specificity is unknown.

V was shortened by 5 bases and J by 2 bases, with 10 bases between the two germline ends. This CDR3 region has 13 residues. The germline V gene encodes CDR1 SGHTA and CDR2 FQGNSA. Every TCR beta cDNA library bore unique molecular identifiers. Each sample of 1 to 10 million input T cells yielded 500,000 or so cDNA molecules, so each molecule approximated one T cell. Using its own MiXCR run on the PCR reads, TCRdb lists one record per CDR3 protein. Of about 460,000 distinct CDR3 sequences listed, roughly 46% are singletons. This rearrangement joins TRBV7-2 to TRBJ2-7; D may be TRBD1 (5 bases). Sequenced material: blood. The source is a girl aged 5-17 years with multiple sclerosis. CDR3 loop: CASSTRQTYEQYF. CDR3 in DNA: TGTGCCAGCAGCACCCGACAGACCTACGAGCAGTACTTC.